Each of the 28 T cell receptor beta chains below was sequenced from the same sample in a study of OX40 agonist ivuxolimab in advanced cancers. TCRdb's table, derived via immunoSEQ multiplex PCR, lists solely in-frame clones and lacks some. This table holds about 70,000 clones, approximately 90% found once. The specimen comprised CD4+ or CD8+ T cells sorted from blood, sampled in a trial of the OX40 agonist ivuxolimab. These TCRs come from an adult with an advanced solid tumor such as melanoma, head and neck, liver or kidney cancer.

J is TRBJ1-6 and V is TRBV6-1; D unclear. Germline assignment: CDR1 MNHNS and CDR2 SASEGT. Trimming stripped 6 bases from V and 7 bases from J, with 7 bases between. This CDR3 is 12 amino acids long. The CDR3 sequence: CASRGMNSPLHF. In nucleotides, the CDR3 is TGTGCCAGCAGGGGCATGAATTCACCCCTCCACTTT.

This chain uses TRBV2 with TRBJ2-3; 8 positions match TRBD2. The CDR3 consists of 15 residues. V lost 4 bases, J lost 5 bases, and 8 bases stayed unmatched. Looked up from germline, CDR1 is SNHLY and CDR2 is FYNNEI. CDR3 nucleotides: TGTGCCAGCAGTGCGGATAGCGGGATGGGAGATACGCAGTATTTT. It specifies CASSADSGMGDTQYF.

The rearrangement joins TRBV18 to TRBJ1-4, with a weak D call TRBD1 (5 bases). Looked up from germline, CDR1 is KGHSH and CDR2 is LQKENI. The V and J ends lost 0 bases and 5 bases respectively, with 13 bases between them. This CDR3 contains 16 residues. Written as DNA, the CDR3 is TGTGCCAGCTCACCACCGTTCCAGGGCATCAATGAAAAACTGTTTTTT. Translation gives CASSPPFQGINEKLFF.

The rearrangement joins TRBV27 to TRBJ1-6; TRBD1 is a possible D gene (5 bases). This CDR3 is 16 amino acids long. Germline V gene lookup returns CDR1 MNHEY and CDR2 SMNVEV (reference sequence). V lost 6 bases and J lost 6, with 18 bases in between. CDR3: CASRRQGERVNSPLHF. Here the CDR3 DNA reads TGTGCCAGCAGGAGGCAAGGGGAAAGGGTTAATTCACCCCTCCACTTT.

This clone appeared a single time. The V gene is TRBV5-4, the J gene TRBJ2-3, with 11 bases that match TRBD1. V dropped 3 bases and J dropped 14; count of bases not matched to a gene: 11. Germline loops: CDR1 SGHNT, CDR2 YYREEE (reference sequence). The CDR3 length is 14 residues. The CDR3 sequence: CASSSGQGGGRLYF. In nucleotides, the CDR3 is TGTGCCAGCAGCTCGGGACAGGGGGGAGGGAGGTTGTATTTT.

The V and J genes are TRBV5-5 and TRBJ1-1, with D perhaps TRBD1 (6 bases). V was clipped by 4 bases and J by 4 bases, with 20 bases between them. Germline CDR1 reads SGHKS; CDR2 reads YYEKEE (reference sequence). There are 16 residues in the CDR3. DNA of the CDR3: TGTGCCAGCAGCCCGCCCTTGACAGGCGGGAGCACTGAAGCTTTCTTT. Its translation is CASSPPLTGGSTEAFF. Together with reference TRBV5-5 and TRBJ1-1, the CDR3 gives the full variable domain: DAGVTQSPTHLIKTRGQQVTLRCSPISGHKSVSWYQQVLGQGPQFIFQYYEKEERGRGNFPDRFSARQFPNYSSELNVNALLLGDSALYLCASSPPLTGGSTEAFFGQGTRLTVV.

V is TRBV11-1 and J is TRBJ1-1; a possible D gene is TRBD1 (5 bases). Trimming took 4 bases from V and 0 from J, leaving 15 bases between them. The CDR3 spans 16 residues. The germline gives CDR1 SGHAT, CDR2 FQDESV (reference sequence). DNA of the CDR3: TGTGCCAGCAGCTCAAAGTGGGGGACGGTGAACACTGAAGCTTTCTTT. As protein: CASSSKWGTVNTEAFF.

This chain links TRBV2 with TRBJ1-3; D might be TRBD1 (6 bases). Germline CDR1 reads SNHLY; CDR2 reads FYNNEI. V lost 3 bases to trimming and J lost 4 bases, with 16 bases between them. This CDR3 region has 16 residues. The CDR3 sequence is CASSDPTGRDGNTIYF. The CDR3 nucleotides read TGTGCCAGCAGTGACCCTACAGGGAGAGACGGAAACACCATATATTTT.

The chain uses TRBV6-1 and TRBJ2-1; no reliable D call. Germline V gene data show CDR1 as MNHNS and CDR2 as SASEGT. The length of the CDR3 is 16 residues. Trimming pared 0 bases from V and 0 bases from J, leaving 9 bases between. Written as DNA, the CDR3 is TGTGCCAGCAGTGAAGCGCTAGTAAGCTCCTACAATGAGCAGTTCTTC. Translating gives CASSEALVSSYNEQFF.

This chain joins TRBV18 and TRBJ2-7, with TRBD1 matching 9 bases. The CDR3 has 13 residues. CDR1 KGHSH and CDR2 LQKENI come from the germline V gene. J was trimmed by 5 bases and V by 3 bases; bases with no gene match: 2. The CDR3 DNA reads TGTGCCAGCTCACCCGGGACAGGGAACGAGCAGTACTTC. The encoded protein is CASSPGTGNEQYF. The variable domain in full, completed from reference TRBV18 and TRBJ2-7, reads NAGVMQNPRHLVRRRGQEARLRCSPMKGHSHVYWYRQLPEEGLKFMVYLQKENIIDESGMPKERFSAEFPKEGPSILRIQQVVRGDSAAYFCASSPGTGNEQYFGPGTRLTVT.

The genes are TRBV5-1 and TRBJ2-7, with 11 bases lining up with TRBD1. The CDR3 is made up of 14 amino acids. The germline CDR1 and CDR2 sequences are SGHRS and YFSETQ. J was trimmed by 7 bases and V by 3 bases; bases with no gene match: 6. The CDR3 DNA reads as TGCGCCAGCAGCTCCGGGACAGGGGGAGGAGAGCAGTACTTC. It encodes CASSSGTGGGEQYF.

To note about this clone: Germline and junction disagree at one end, which may indicate a read error. V is TRBV2 and J is TRBJ1-4, with D possibly matching TRBD1 (5 bases). This CDR3 spans 14 amino acids. Germline V CDR1 and CDR2: SNHLY, FYNNEI. The CDR3, as DNA: TGTGCCACCAGTAGGGCGGGGGGGGATGAAAAACTGTTTTTT. Translation gives CATSRAGGDEKLFF.

The chain has TRBV18 and TRBJ1-5; D is unclear. V was shortened by 3 bases and J by 2 bases, with 5 bases between the two germline ends. Germline loops: CDR1 KGHSH, CDR2 LQKENI. The CDR3 spans 13 residues. The CDR3 sequence: CASSPGGNQPQHF. The DNA of the CDR3 is TGTGCCAGCTCACCGGGAGGCAATCAGCCCCAGCATTTT.

This chain's CDR3 is CASSEADRLGNQPQHF. DNA of the CDR3: TGTGCCAGCAGTGAGGCGGACAGGCTTGGCAATCAGCCCCAGCATTTT. This chain joins TRBV6-1 and TRBJ1-5; 7 bases are shared with TRBD1. Germline CDR1 MNHNS, CDR2 SASEGT. J gave up 2 bases and V 3 bases, and 7 bases lay outside the gene matches. CDR3 length equals 16 residues.

The chain employs TRBV19 and TRBJ1-4; 8 positions agree with TRBD1. This CDR3 is built from 14 residues. Trimming at V came to 6 bases and at J to 10 bases, leaving 10 bases not matched to a gene. Germline CDR1 is LNHDA and CDR2 is SQIVND (reference sequence). CDR3 sequence reads: CASSPDRGRIKLFF. DNA of the CDR3: TGTGCCAGTAGCCCAGACAGGGGTCGGATAAAACTGTTTTTT.

This clone was seen once. The chain's CDR3 is CAIHRGRLGGEAFF. In DNA form, the CDR3 reads TGTGCCATTCACAGGGGGCGCCTCGGGGGCGAAGCTTTCTTT. The chain has TRBV6-5 and TRBJ1-1; 9 nucleotides match TRBD1. V lost 10 bases, J lost 8 bases, and 14 bases stayed unmatched. The CDR3 runs 14 residues. Germline lookup yields CDR1 MNHEY and CDR2 SVGAGI.

The V gene is TRBV12-5, the J gene TRBJ1-6; D remains unclear. This CDR3 has 14 residues. V was cut by 3 bases and J by 4 bases, with 7 bases left in between. Germline CDR1 LGHNT, CDR2 FRNRAP. The CDR3 DNA is TGTGCTAGTGGTTTTGGCAGTTATAATTCACCCCTCCACTTT. Its protein is CASGFGSYNSPLHF.

CDR3 coding DNA: TGTGCCAGCAGCCAAGATTGGGCAGGGGGCAACTATGGCTACACCTTC. It encodes CASSQDWAGGNYGYTF. The chain employs TRBV4-2 and TRBJ1-2, with 8 bases that match TRBD1. V lost 0 bases to trimming and J lost 2 bases; unmatched junction nucleotides: 5. The germline V gene has CDR1 LGHNA and CDR2 YNFKEQ. This CDR3 contains 16 residues.

The gene calls are TRBV5-1 and TRBJ2-5; weak D call: TRBD2 (8 bases). V was clipped by 7 bases and J by 2 bases, with 18 bases between them. This CDR3 is 15 amino acids long. Germline V CDR1 and CDR2: SGHRS, YFSETQ. CDR3 coding DNA: TGCGCCAGCGGATTAGGGGGCGGGGGGCAAGAGACCCAGTACTTC. Translation gives CASGLGGGGQETQYF. The variable domain in full, with the rest retrieved from reference TRBV5-1 and TRBJ2-5, is KAGVTQTPRYLIKTRGQQVTLSCSPISGHRSVSWYQQTPGQGLQFLFEYFSETQRNKGNFPGRFSGRQFSNSRSEMNVSTLELGDSALYLCASGLGGGGQETQYFGPGTRLLVL.

This chain links TRBV9 with TRBJ2-6; D unclear. Deletions cut 4 bases from V and 0 bases from J, with 14 bases between. From germline, CDR1 is SGDLS and CDR2 YYNGEE. The CDR3 extends over 17 amino acids. The DNA of the CDR3 is TGTGCCAGCAGCCCACGCGCAGGTGTCTCTGGGGCCAACGTCCTGACTTTC. Protein product: CASSPRAGVSGANVLTF.

The chain joins TRBV7-8 to TRBJ2-6; 7 bases map to TRBD1. V shed 5 bases and J 2 bases; nucleotides not matched to a gene: 6. CDR3 size: 16 residues. Germline loops: CDR1 SGHVS, CDR2 FQNEAQ. The CDR3 here is CASSLGQYAGANVLTF. DNA of the CDR3: TGTGCCAGCAGCCTGGGACAGTACGCTGGGGCCAACGTCCTGACTTTC.

The J gene is TRBJ1-5, the V gene TRBV10-2, with D uncertain. The CDR3 length is 16 residues. V dropped 4 bases and J dropped 1 base, with 14 bases sitting between them. CDR1 and CDR2 from the germline V gene are WSHSY and SAAADI. DNA for the CDR3: TGCGCCAGCAGTGTGGGAGGGCAGGTGAGCAATCAGCCCCAGCATTTT. Encoded protein: CASSVGGQVSNQPQHF.

J is TRBJ2-2 and V is TRBV11-2; D is ambiguous. Trimming cost V 1 base and J 4 bases, with 16 bases left between them. This CDR3 region has 17 residues. Germline CDR1 SGHAT, CDR2 FQNNGV. CDR3 protein: CASSLVFLGFPTGELFF. The CDR3 DNA sequence: TGTGCCAGCAGCTTAGTATTTCTGGGGTTCCCCACCGGGGAGCTGTTTTTT. The full variable domain, completed using reference TRBV11-2 and TRBJ2-2, is EAGVAQSPRYKIIEKRQSVAFWCNPISGHATLYWYQQILGQGPKLLIQFQNNGVVDDSQLPKDRFSAERLKGVDSTLKIQPAKLEDSAVYLCASSLVFLGFPTGELFFGEGSRLTVL.

The chain employs TRBV10-3 and TRBJ1-3; tentative D call: TRBD1 (6 bases). Germline-derived CDR1 and CDR2 are ENHRY and SYGVKD. This CDR3 has 13 residues. The V gene lost 6 bases and the J gene lost 7 bases, with 13 bases spanning the gap. The CDR3 nucleotides read TGTGCCATCAGGGACAGTTCTTGGAACACCATATATTTT. Residues: CAIRDSSWNTIYF.

The chain has TRBV11-1 and TRBJ1-2; D is perhaps TRBD1 (5 bases). CDR1 and CDR2 from the germline V gene are SGHAT and FQDESV (reference sequence). The CDR3 consists of 16 residues. Trimming shortened V by 5 bases and J by 0 bases, and 16 bases separated the two germline ends. CDR3: CASSQASQGTNYGYTF. CDR3 DNA sequence: TGTGCCAGCAGCCAGGCGTCTCAGGGAACTAACTATGGCTACACCTTC.

J is TRBJ1-1 and V is TRBV6-5; D unclear. The CDR3 runs 15 residues. Trimming pared 0 bases from V and 1 base from J, leaving 9 bases between. Per the germline V gene, CDR1 is MNHEY and CDR2 is SVGAGI. This chain's CDR3 is CASSYSPGGNTEAFF. CDR3 sequence (DNA): TGTGCCAGCAGTTACTCGCCGGGCGGGAACACTGAAGCTTTCTTT.

The V and J genes are TRBV5-1 and TRBJ1-2; D is unresolved. The CDR3 is 13 amino acids. In germline, CDR1 is SGHRS, CDR2 YFSETQ. V lost 0 bases to trimming and J lost 4 bases, with 7 bases between them. This chain's CDR3 is CASSLDGSYGYTF. The CDR3 DNA reads as TGCGCCAGCAGCTTGGACGGAAGCTATGGCTACACCTTC.

This chain uses TRBV5-4 with TRBJ1-4, with D uncertain. V lost 4 bases, J lost 8 bases, and 12 bases lay in between. Germline CDR1 and CDR2: SGHNT and YYREEE (reference sequence). This CDR3 has 13 residues. Here the CDR3 reads CASSASATEKLFF. CDR3 DNA: TGTGCCAGCAGCGCTTCGGCCACCGAAAAACTGTTTTTT.